This is a list of T cell receptor beta chains from one sample in a study of blood T cells in healthy people across ages. Each CDR3 protein is one row after TCRdb ran MiXCR on the 5' RACE reads. The sample carries over 1,200,000 distinct CDR3 sequences, 59% recorded once. The specimen was blood. Receptors originate from a man between 18 and 29 years old in good health. The CDR3 runs from the conserved cysteine through the conserved F or W. D genes are given only for firm matches. The listing skips clone size in some rows; elsewhere it reads once, few, many or a size class.

j_call v_call d_call clone_size cdr3_aa cdr3_nt
TRBJ2-1 TRBV11-2 - - CASSLVRAPNEQFF TGTGCCAGCAGCTTAGTTCGGGCTCCCAATGAGCAGTTCTTC
TRBJ2-7 TRBV10-3 - - CAIRAGPGYEQYF TGTGCCATCAGGGCAGGCCCCGGGTACGAGCAGTACTTC
TRBJ1-4 TRBV6-4 - - CASSDPTGLDEKLFF TGTGCCAGCAGTGACCCCACGGGGTTAGATGAAAAACTGTTTTTT
TRBJ1-1 TRBV29-1 - - CSVGTALDTEAFF TGCAGCGTCGGGACGGCGCTCGACACTGAAGCTTTCTTT
TRBJ1-2 TRBV27 TRBD1 - CASSSPRDRIYGYTF TGTGCCAGCAGTTCTCCCCGGGACAGAATTTATGGCTACACCTTC
TRBJ2-3 TRBV6-5 - - CASSPTPVLAQYF TGTGCCAGCAGTCCAACACCGGTTTTGGCGCAGTATTTT
TRBJ1-2 TRBV10-2 - - CASSEIRGGYTF TGCGCCAGCAGTGAAATTCGGGGTGGCTACACCTTC
TRBJ2-1 TRBV15 TRBD1 - CATTPTGSYNEQFF TGTGCCACCACCCCGACAGGGTCCTACAATGAGCAGTTCTTC
TRBJ1-4 TRBV19 - once CASSFWTPSEEKLFF TGTGCCAGTAGTTTCTGGACGCCCAGTGAGGAAAAACTGTTTTTT
TRBJ2-7 TRBV5-5 - - CASSFSTQQDYEQYF TGTGCCAGCAGCTTCTCCACTCAACAGGACTACGAGCAGTACTTC
TRBJ1-1 TRBV11-1 TRBD1 - CASRIQGLSTEAFF TGTGCCAGCAGGATACAGGGGTTGAGCACTGAAGCTTTCTTT
TRBJ1-2 TRBV20-1 - - CSARDAQGYGYTF TGCAGTGCTAGAGATGCACAGGGCTATGGCTACACCTTC
TRBJ1-6 TRBV5-1 - once CASSLGEVLGSPLHF TGCGCCAGCAGCTTGGGAGAGGTTCTTGGTTCACCCCTCCACTTT
TRBJ2-5 TRBV10-3 - few CAISESRGREETQYF TGTGCCATCAGTGAGTCGAGAGGCAGGGAAGAGACCCAGTACTTC
TRBJ2-7 TRBV29-1 - - CSARSRLAYEQYF TGCAGCGCTAGATCCAGACTAGCCTACGAGCAGTACTTC
TRBJ1-2 TRBV7-9 - - CASSLVSGAYDGYTF TGTGCCAGCAGCTTAGTATCAGGGGCGTATGATGGCTACACCTTC
TRBJ2-1 TRBV4-2 - few CASSQDSMVSYNEQFF TGTGCCAGCAGCCAAGATAGCATGGTCTCCTACAATGAGCAGTTCTTC
TRBJ2-3 TRBV29-1 - - CSVDPSRGPDTQYF TGCAGCGTTGATCCGTCCAGGGGACCCGATACGCAGTATTTT
TRBJ2-2 TRBV2 - - CASTGSGGTGELFF TGTGCCAGCACTGGTTCGGGTGGCACCGGGGAGCTGTTTTTT
TRBJ2-1 TRBV20-1 - - CSAPTFNKQFF TGCAGTGCCCCGACATTCAATAAGCAGTTCTTC